These 9 T cell receptor beta chains were all obtained from the same sample, sequenced in a study of T cell repertoires in cytomegalovirus infection (dated by TCRdb to between 2018 and 2020). The instrument was an Illumina HiSeq 1500. TCRdb applied fastp at Q25 and MiXCR to the public reads, then kept only in-frame beta chains. Rows are combined by CDR3 protein, so each entry shows the most common genes and DNA. This sample has about 440,000 distinct CDR3 sequences in its table, and under 40% of those were observed once. Together, the top ten hold roughly an eighth of the sample. The specimen sequenced was PBMCs. Receptors were obtained from a human donor in good health (CMV status not recorded). Some clones in this sample may be carry-over from other donors' samples.

The sample holds many counts of this clonotype. The rearrangement uses TRBV19 and TRBJ2-3; D unresolved. Germline V lookup: CDR1 LNHDA, CDR2 SQIVND (reference sequence). There are 13 residues in the CDR3. Deletions cut 5 bases from V and 1 base from J, with 7 bases between. CDR3: CASSFTGTDTQYF. CDR3 coding DNA: TGTGCCAGTAGTTTTACAGGCACAGATACGCAGTATTTT.

This clonotype occurred many times. The chain recombines TRBV4-2 with TRBJ2-3; 12 bases match TRBD2. The CDR3 is 18 amino acids. J lost 1 base, V lost 3 bases, and 8 bases had no gene match. The germline V gene encodes CDR1 LGHNA and CDR2 YNFKEQ. CDR3 sequence (DNA): TGTGCCAGCAGCCACTCGCTAGCGGGGGGGCCGGGCACAGATACGCAGTATTTT. Its protein is CASSHSLAGGPGTDTQYF.

The sample holds a few counts of this clonotype. The chain combines TRBV20-1 with TRBJ2-2; possibly TRBD2 for D (5 bases). This CDR3 is 14 amino acids long. The V gene lost 3 bases and the J gene lost 3 bases, with 11 bases spanning the gap. Germline V gene sequence: CDR1 DFQATT, CDR2 SNEGSKA (reference sequence). CDR3 loop: CSARTGVHTGELFF. CDR3 nucleotides: TGCAGTGCTAGGACCGGGGTGCACACCGGGGAGCTGTTTTTT.

The V gene is TRBV6-6, the J gene TRBJ2-1, with D tentatively TRBD2 (5 bases). Germline CDR1 reads MNHNY; CDR2 reads SVGAGI (reference sequence). Deletions cut 6 bases from V and 3 bases from J, with 18 bases between. This CDR3 region has 16 residues. This CDR3 reads CASSYPGRGNYNEQFF. In DNA form, the CDR3 reads TGTGCCAGCAGCTACCCCGGTCGGGGAAACTACAATGAGCAGTTCTTC.

The chain uses TRBV7-6 and TRBJ2-1, with D perhaps assigned TRBD1 or TRBD2 (6 bases each). Germline V gives CDR1 SGHVS, CDR2 FNYEAQ. V shed 8 bases and J shed 4 bases, with 12 bases lying between them. CDR3 length: 13 amino acids. CDR3 loop: CASVGGGYNEQFF. The CDR3 DNA follows: TGTGCCAGCGTCGGAGGGGGATACAATGAGCAGTTCTTC.

This chain connects TRBV6-6 to TRBJ2-1, with 12 positions matching TRBD2. Losses at the gene ends were 6 bases for V and 0 bases for J; bases not matched to a gene: 12. Germline loops: CDR1 MNHNY, CDR2 SVGAGI (reference sequence). This CDR3 region has 19 residues. The CDR3 nucleotides are TGTGCCAGCAGCCCAGGCCTAGCGGGGGGGTTCCTCTCCTACAATGAGCAGTTCTTC. This translates into CASSPGLAGGFLSYNEQFF.

The rearrangement joins TRBV12-3 or TRBV12-4 to TRBJ2-1, with D perhaps TRBD1 or TRBD2 (6 bases each). The CDR3 is made up of 13 amino acids. Trimming removed 3 bases at V and 10 bases at J, with 13 bases between. CDR3 DNA sequence: TGTGCCAGCAGTTTCCGGGGGCTTCGAGAGCAGTTCTTC. Translation gives CASSFRGLREQFF.

The chain carries TRBV15 and TRBJ1-3, with a weak D call TRBD1 (5 bases). V lost 1 base, J lost 8 bases, and 15 bases lay in between. Germline V CDR1 and CDR2: LNHNV, YYDKDF (reference sequence). This CDR3 contains 15 residues. The chain's CDR3 is CATSRGGTAVDTIYF. In nucleotides, the CDR3 is TGTGCCACCAGCAGAGGGGGGACGGCCGTAGACACCATATATTTT. Together with reference TRBV15 and TRBJ1-3, the CDR3 gives the full variable domain: DAMVIQNPRYQVTQFGKPVTLSCSQTLNHNVMYWYQQKSSQAPKLLFHYYDKDFNNEADTPDNFQSRRPNTSFCFLDIRSPGLGDTAMYLCATSRGGTAVDTIYFGEGSWLTVV.

This clonotype was detected many times. The rearrangement uses TRBV7-2 and TRBJ2-5, with TRBD2 identical over 8 bases. J gave up 1 base and V 3 bases, and 7 bases lay outside the gene matches. The length of the CDR3 is 16 residues. Germline V gene data show CDR1 as SGHTA and CDR2 as FQGNSA. The DNA for the CDR3 is TGTGCCAGCAGCTTTCATGGCGGGGGGCTCCAAGAGACCCAGTACTTC. This sequence encodes CASSFHGGGLQETQYF.